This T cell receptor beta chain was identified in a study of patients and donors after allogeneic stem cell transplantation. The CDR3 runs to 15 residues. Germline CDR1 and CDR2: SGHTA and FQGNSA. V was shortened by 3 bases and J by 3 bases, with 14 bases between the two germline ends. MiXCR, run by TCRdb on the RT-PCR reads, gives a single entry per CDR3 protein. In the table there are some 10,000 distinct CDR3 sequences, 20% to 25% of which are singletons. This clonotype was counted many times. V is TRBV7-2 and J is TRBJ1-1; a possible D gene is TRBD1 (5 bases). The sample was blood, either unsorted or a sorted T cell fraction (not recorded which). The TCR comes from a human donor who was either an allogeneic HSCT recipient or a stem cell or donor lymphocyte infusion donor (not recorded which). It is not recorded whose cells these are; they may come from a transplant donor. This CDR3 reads CASSFATGRYTEAFF. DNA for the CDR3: TGTGCCAGCAGCTTCGCAACAGGCCGTTACACTGAAGCTTTCTTT.